This entry lists 2 T cell receptor beta chains sequenced from one sample in a study of T cell repertoires in cytomegalovirus infection. TCRdb ran MiXCR on the reads and lists one entry per CDR3 protein. The table has fewer than 350,000 distinct CDR3 sequences, almost 30% seen once; the top ten hold 20%. Their specific antigens are unknown. The input for sequencing was cultured PBMCs, taken from culture after CMV antigen stimulation. The receptors shown here come from a human donor in good health (CMV status not recorded). Some clones in this sample may be carry-over from other donors' samples.

In its sample, this clonotype was seen a few times. The J gene is TRBJ2-7, the V gene TRBV18; D uncertain. Germline CDR1 reads KGHSH; CDR2 reads LQKENI. This CDR3 is built from 13 residues. V lost 3 bases to trimming and J lost 5 bases, with 11 bases between them. CDR3 protein: CASSPKSSDEQYF. The DNA of the CDR3 is TGTGCCAGCTCACCGAAGTCGTCGGACGAGCAGTACTTC.

The chain carries TRBV5-1 and TRBJ1-2; D is unresolved. CDR1 is SGHRS, CDR2 YFSETQ, per germline. CDR3 length equals 13 residues. Between the trimmed V and J ends, which lost 0 bases and 4 bases, there was a span of 7 bases. The CDR3 is CASSLAELYGYTF. CDR3 in DNA: TGCGCCAGCAGCTTGGCCGAACTCTATGGCTACACCTTC.